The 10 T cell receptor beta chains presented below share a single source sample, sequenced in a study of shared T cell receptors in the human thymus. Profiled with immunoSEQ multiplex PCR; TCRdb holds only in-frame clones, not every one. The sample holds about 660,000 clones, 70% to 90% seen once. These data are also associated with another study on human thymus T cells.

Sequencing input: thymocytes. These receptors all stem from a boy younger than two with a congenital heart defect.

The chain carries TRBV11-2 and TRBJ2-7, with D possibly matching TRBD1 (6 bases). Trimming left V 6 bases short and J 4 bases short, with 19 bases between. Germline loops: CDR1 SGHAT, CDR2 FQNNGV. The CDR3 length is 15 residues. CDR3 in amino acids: CASRPVEIQGYEQYF. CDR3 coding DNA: TGTGCCAGCAGACCTGTAGAGATACAGGGTTACGAGCAGTACTTC.

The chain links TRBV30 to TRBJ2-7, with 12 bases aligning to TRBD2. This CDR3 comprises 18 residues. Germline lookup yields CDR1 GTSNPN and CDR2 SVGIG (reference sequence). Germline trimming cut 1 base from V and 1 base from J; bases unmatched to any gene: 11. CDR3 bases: TGTGCCTGGAGTGCCCACACAGGACTAGCGGGAATGTCCTACGAGCAGTACTTC. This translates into CAWSAHTGLAGMSYEQYF.

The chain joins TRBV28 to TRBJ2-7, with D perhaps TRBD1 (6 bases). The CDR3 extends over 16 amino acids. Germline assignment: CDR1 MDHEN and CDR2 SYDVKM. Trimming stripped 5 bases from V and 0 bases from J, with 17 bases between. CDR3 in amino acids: CASSDPGTRSSYEQYF. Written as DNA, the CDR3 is TGTGCCAGCAGTGACCCCGGGACACGAAGCTCCTACGAGCAGTACTTC.

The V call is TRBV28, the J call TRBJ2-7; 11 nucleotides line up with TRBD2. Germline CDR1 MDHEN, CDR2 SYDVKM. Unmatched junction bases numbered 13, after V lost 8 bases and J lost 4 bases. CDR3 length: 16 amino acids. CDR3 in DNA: TGTGCCAGCCGCTCTACTAGCGGGAGTCACATGTACGAGCAGTACTTC. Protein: CASRSTSGSHMYEQYF.

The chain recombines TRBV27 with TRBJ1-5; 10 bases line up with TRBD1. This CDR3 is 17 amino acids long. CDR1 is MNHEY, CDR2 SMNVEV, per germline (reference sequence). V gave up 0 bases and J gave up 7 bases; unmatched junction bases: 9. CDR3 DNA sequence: TGTGCCAGCAGTTTATCAAGACAGGGGGCGCGGCGGCAGCCCCAGCATTTT. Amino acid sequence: CASSLSRQGARRQPQHF.

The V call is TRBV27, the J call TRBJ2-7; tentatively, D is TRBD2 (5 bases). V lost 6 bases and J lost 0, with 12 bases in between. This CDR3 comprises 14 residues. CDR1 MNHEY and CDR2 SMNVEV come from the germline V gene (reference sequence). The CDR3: CASSRRASSYEQYF. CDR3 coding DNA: TGTGCCAGCAGCCGGCGGGCAAGCTCCTACGAGCAGTACTTC.

CDR3 DNA sequence: TGTGCCAGCAGCTTAGAAGAAAGACAGCAGGGCGAGCAGTACTTC. Its translation: CASSLEERQQGEQYF. The V and J genes are TRBV7-6 and TRBJ2-7, with D perhaps matching TRBD1 (5 bases). This CDR3 is 15 amino acids long. Trimming left V 1 base short and J 6 bases short, with 16 bases between. The germline CDR1 and CDR2 sequences are SGHVS and FNYEAQ.

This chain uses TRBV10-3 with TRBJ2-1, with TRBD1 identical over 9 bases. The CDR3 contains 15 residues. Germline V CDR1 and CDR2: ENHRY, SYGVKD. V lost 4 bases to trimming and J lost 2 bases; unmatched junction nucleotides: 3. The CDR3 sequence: CAISGDRATYNEQFF. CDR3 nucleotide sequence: TGTGCCATCAGTGGGGACAGGGCCACCTACAATGAGCAGTTCTTC.

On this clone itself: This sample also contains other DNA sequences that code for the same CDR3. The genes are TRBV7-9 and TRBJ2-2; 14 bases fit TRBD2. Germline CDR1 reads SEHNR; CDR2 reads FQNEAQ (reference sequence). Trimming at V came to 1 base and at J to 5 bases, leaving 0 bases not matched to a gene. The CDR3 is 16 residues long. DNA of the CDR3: TGTGCCAGCAGCTTAGGGACTAGCGGGAGGACCGGGGAGCTGTTTTTT. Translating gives CASSLGTSGRTGELFF.

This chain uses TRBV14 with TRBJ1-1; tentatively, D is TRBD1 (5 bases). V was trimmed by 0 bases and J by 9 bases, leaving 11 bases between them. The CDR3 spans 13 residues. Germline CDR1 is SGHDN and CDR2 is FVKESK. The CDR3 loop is CASSQDRGTKAFF. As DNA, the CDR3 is TGTGCCAGCAGCCAAGATCGGGGGACCAAAGCTTTCTTT.